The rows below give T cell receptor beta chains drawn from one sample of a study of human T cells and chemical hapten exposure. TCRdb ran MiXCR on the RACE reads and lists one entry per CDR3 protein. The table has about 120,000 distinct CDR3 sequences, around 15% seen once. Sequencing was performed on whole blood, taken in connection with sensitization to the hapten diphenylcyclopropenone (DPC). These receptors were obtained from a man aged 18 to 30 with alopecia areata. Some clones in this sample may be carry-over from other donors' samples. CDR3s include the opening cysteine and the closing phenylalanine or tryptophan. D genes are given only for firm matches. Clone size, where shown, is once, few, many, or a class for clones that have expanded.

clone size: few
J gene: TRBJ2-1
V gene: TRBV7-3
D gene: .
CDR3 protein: CASSPTWGSNEQFF
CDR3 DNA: TGTGCCAGCAGCCCGACTTGGGGCTCCAATGAGCAGTTCTTC

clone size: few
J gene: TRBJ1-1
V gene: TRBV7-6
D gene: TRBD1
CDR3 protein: CASSLAPSHRGRGNTEAFF
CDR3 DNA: TGTGCCAGCAGCTTAGCGCCTAGTCACAGGGGCCGGGGGAACACTGAAGCTTTCTTT

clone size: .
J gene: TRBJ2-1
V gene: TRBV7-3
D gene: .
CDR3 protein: CASSLGGAHMDNEQFF
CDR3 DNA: TGTGCCAGCAGCTTAGGCGGGGCGCATATGGACAATGAGCAGTTCTTC

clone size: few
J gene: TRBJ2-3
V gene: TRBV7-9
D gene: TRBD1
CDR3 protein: CASSRWTGQKNTDTQYF
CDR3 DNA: TGTGCCAGCAGTCGATGGACAGGACAGAAAAACACAGATACGCAGTATTTT

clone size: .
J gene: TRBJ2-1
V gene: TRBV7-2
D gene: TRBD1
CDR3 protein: CASSLDRGQDEQFF
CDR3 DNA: TGTGCCAGCAGCTTAGACAGGGGGCAGGATGAGCAGTTCTTC

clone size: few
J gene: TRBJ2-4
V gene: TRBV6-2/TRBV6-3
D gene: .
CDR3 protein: CASSYSQGTKNIQYF
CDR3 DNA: TGTGCCAGCAGTTACTCGCAAGGAACCAAAAACATTCAGTACTTC

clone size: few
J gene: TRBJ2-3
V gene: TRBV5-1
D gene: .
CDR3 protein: CASSLIRDGADTQYF
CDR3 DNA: TGCGCCAGCAGCTTGATAAGGGATGGAGCAGATACGCAGTATTTT

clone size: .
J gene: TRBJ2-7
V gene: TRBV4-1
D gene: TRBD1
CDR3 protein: CASSHEQGVYEQYF
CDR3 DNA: TGCGCCAGCAGCCATGAACAGGGGGTGTACGAGCAGTACTTC

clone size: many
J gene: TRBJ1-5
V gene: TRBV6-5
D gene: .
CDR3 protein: CASSPSWGRNQPQHF
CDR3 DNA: TGTGCCAGCAGCCCTTCTTGGGGGCGCAATCAGCCCCAGCATTTT

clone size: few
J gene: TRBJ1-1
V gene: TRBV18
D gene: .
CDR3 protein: CASSTTPNTEAFF
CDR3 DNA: TGTGCCAGCTCAACAACTCCGAACACTGAAGCTTTCTTT

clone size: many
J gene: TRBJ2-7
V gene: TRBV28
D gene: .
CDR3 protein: CASSPPGNEQYF
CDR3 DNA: TGTGCCAGCAGCCCTCCAGGCAACGAGCAGTACTTC

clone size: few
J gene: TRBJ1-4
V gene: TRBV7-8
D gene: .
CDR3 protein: CASSRPGGELDEKLFF
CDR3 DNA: TGTGCCAGCAGCAGGCCGGGGGGCGAGCTTGATGAAAAACTGTTTTTT

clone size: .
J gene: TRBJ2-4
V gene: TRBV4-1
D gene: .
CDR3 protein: CASSQAQRTLAKNIQYF
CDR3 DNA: TGCGCCAGCAGCCAAGCTCAAAGGACTTTAGCCAAAAACATTCAGTACTTC

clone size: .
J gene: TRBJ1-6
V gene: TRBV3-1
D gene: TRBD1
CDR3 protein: CASSRQGNNSPLHF
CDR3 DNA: TGTGCCAGCAGTCGACAGGGTAATAACTCACCCCTCCACTTT

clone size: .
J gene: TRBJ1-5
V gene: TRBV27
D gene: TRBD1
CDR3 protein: CASSLFQGGQPQHF
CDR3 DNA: TGTGCCAGCAGTTTATTCCAGGGGGGCCAGCCCCAGCATTTT

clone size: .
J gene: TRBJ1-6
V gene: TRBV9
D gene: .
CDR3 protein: CASKGSSYNSPLHF
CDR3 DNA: TGTGCCAGCAAGGGGAGCTCCTATAATTCACCCCTCCACTTT

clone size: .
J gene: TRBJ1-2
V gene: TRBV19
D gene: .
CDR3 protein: CASSPIGERTNYGYTF
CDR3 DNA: TGTGCCAGTAGTCCTATTGGTGAACGTACTAACTATGGCTACACCTTC

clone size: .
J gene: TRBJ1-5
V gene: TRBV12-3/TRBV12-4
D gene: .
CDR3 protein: CASSGLSSQPQHF
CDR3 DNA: TGTGCCAGCAGCGGACTATCGTCTCAGCCCCAGCATTTT

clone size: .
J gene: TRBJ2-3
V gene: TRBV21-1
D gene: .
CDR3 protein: CASSNYGTDTQYF
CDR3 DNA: TGTGCCAGCAGCAATTATGGCACAGATACGCAGTATTTT

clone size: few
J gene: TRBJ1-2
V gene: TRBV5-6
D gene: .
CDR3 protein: CASSSAGSSNYGYTF
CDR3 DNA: TGTGCCAGCAGCTCCGCCGGGAGTTCGAACTATGGCTACACCTTC

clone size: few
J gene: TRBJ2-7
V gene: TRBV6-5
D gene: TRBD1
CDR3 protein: CASSYGQATEQYF
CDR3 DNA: TGTGCCAGCAGTTACGGACAGGCGACGGAGCAGTACTTC

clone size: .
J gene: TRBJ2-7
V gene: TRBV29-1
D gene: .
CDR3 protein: CSVRSGYSSEQYF
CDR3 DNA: TGCAGCGTCCGTAGCGGATACTCCTCCGAGCAGTACTTC

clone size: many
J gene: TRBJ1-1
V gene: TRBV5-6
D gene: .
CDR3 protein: CASTGYGGSEAFF
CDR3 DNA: TGTGCCAGCACCGGGTATGGGGGTTCTGAAGCTTTCTTT

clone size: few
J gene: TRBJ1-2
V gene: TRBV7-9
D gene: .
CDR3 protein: CASSPQGSGYTF
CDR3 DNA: TGTGCCAGCAGCCCACAGGGTTCTGGCTACACCTTC

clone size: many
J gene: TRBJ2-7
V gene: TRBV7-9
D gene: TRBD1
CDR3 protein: CASSPPLLDRGSSYEQYF
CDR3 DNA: TGTGCCAGCAGCCCACCGCTATTGGACAGGGGAAGCTCCTACGAGCAGTACTTC

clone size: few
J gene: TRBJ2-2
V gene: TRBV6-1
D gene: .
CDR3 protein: CASSPGELFF
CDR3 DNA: TGTGCCAGCAGTCCCGGGGAGCTGTTTTTT